The rows below give T cell receptor beta chains drawn from one sample of a study of blood T cell repertoires in COVID-19. Using immunoSEQ multiplex PCR, the repertoire was profiled, and TCRdb retains in-frame clones only, with some absent. This table holds 30,000 to 35,000 clones, approximately 89% found once. The sample consisted of peripheral blood. The receptors were gathered from a man aged 80 or over with acute or convalescent COVID-19. Each CDR3 is given with its conserved first and last residue. A D gene is named only where the DNA matches it firmly. The size entry is marked missing in some rows and otherwise reads once, few, many or a size class.

d_call,v_call,clone_size,cdr3_aa
TRBD1,TRBV10-3,-,CAIPRTGSSYNSPLHF
-,TRBV7-9,-,CASLGVLTGELFF
TRBD1,TRBV19,-,CASSSNRDSHQETQYF
-,TRBV5-1,-,CASSLGGTNTGELFF
TRBD1,TRBV19,-,CASSMTGIANTEAFF
TRBD2,TRBV12-3/TRBV12-4,few,CASSVWEGNEQFF
-,TRBV12-5,-,CASGSTNPRGLVDQPQHF
-,TRBV7-2,-,CASSPPQGYAGEQFF
-,TRBV19,few,CASSSPGSYTQYF
-,TRBV27,-,CASSPAGAGNEKLFF
TRBD2,TRBV5-4,-,CASSKKAGALDEQFF
TRBD2,TRBV10-2,-,CASSVSLGLAGGNEQFF
-,TRBV5-1,-,CASSLEGRGYTF
TRBD1,TRBV18,-,CASSPGQAPDYGYTF
-,TRBV14,-,CASSLRLATTGELFF
-,TRBV10-1,-,CASSDSGEGSPLHF
-,TRBV18,-,CASSPLGNQETQYF
-,TRBV19,-,CASSIATTEPGEAFF
TRBD1,TRBV6-5,-,CASSWDREETQYF
-,TRBV27,-,CASSLRTAANEKLFF
-,TRBV7-9,-,CASSFRANTEAFF
-,TRBV10-1,-,CASITGFAFF
-,TRBV5-1,-,CASSLGGQSFTEAFF
TRBD2,TRBV11-3,-,CASSMGLAAYNEQFF
-,TRBV28,-,CASRGLNSPLHF
-,TRBV7-9,-,CASSLGLRGNTIYF
TRBD2,TRBV9,-,CASSVLAGAGQETQYF
-,TRBV3-1/TRBV3-2,-,CASSQASRGSGNTIYF
TRBD1,TRBV7-2,-,CASSLVGGADEQYF
-,TRBV20-1,-,CSASLHISDTQYF
TRBD1,TRBV10-3,-,CATRPGTGIPSNQPQHF
-,TRBV24-1,-,CATSDYSDTQYF
TRBD1,TRBV3-1/TRBV3-2,-,CASSQGSTGANEKLFF
TRBD2,TRBV5-1,-,CASSLNPSGSRSGAPEQYF
-,TRBV7-8,once,CASSSGDGNTEAFF
-,TRBV28,-,CASTSPGNEKLFF
-,TRBV6-5,-,CASSYGTPQLKQYF
-,TRBV5-6,-,CARRHGGGPPPPQHF
TRBD2,TRBV30,-,CAWSPGLESEYEQFF
TRBD2,TRBV30,-,CAWTTSDWQETQYF
-,TRBV2,once,CASSEGSGLQFF
-,TRBV3-1/TRBV3-2,-,CASSQNSRAWEPQHF
-,TRBV5-1,-,CASSLGLGSYGYTF
TRBD2,TRBV7-2,-,CASSLLAGLDTGELFF
TRBD1,TRBV3-1/TRBV3-2,-,CASSHTDRDNTEAFF
TRBD1,TRBV6-1,-,CASSELGTGGNQPQHF